These T cell receptor beta chains were read from a single sample in a study. MiXCR was run by TCRdb on the RT-PCR reads, yielding one entry per CDR3 protein. The sample shows about 680,000 distinct CDR3 sequences, 14% of them seen only once. Material: memory CD4+ T cells from blood. Every receptor here comes from a female donor in good health, serving as a healthy control. Each CDR3 is given with its conserved first and last residue. A D gene is named only where the DNA matches it firmly. Not all rows give a size; the values are once, few, many and, for expanded clones, a class.

clone size	V gene	D gene	J gene	CDR3 protein	CDR3 DNA
few	TRBV7-9	TRBD1	TRBJ1-2	CASSRPRGLDGYTF	TGTGCCAGCAGCCGCCCCAGGGGGCTTGATGGCTACACCTTC
.	TRBV7-2	.	TRBJ1-2	CASSQYGGVQVDYGYTF	TGTGCCAGCAGCCAATATGGGGGTGTACAGGTGGACTATGGCTACACCTTC
many	TRBV4-2	.	TRBJ1-5	CASSQDRLSNQPQHF	TGTGCCAGCAGCCAAGATAGGCTTAGCAATCAGCCCCAGCATTTT
once	TRBV24-1	.	TRBJ2-3	CATSDLSGSSTDTQYF	TGTGCCACCAGTGATTTAAGCGGCTCTAGCACAGATACGCAGTATTTT
.	TRBV7-9	TRBD1	TRBJ2-7	CASRRTGGRGPLSSYEQYF	TGTGCCAGCAGGCGTACAGGGGGGCGAGGACCCCTTAGCTCCTACGAGCAGTACTTC
.	TRBV9	.	TRBJ2-1	CASSEFRLGLINEQFF	TGTGCCAGCAGCGAGTTCAGACTAGGTCTAATCAATGAGCAGTTCTTC
.	TRBV6-2/TRBV6-3	TRBD1	TRBJ1-5	CASSSDRGGNQPQHF	TGTGCCAGCAGTTCGGACAGGGGTGGGAATCAGCCCCAGCATTTT
few	TRBV25-1	TRBD2	TRBJ2-7	CASSPMALAGRNYEQYF	TGTGCCAGCAGTCCTATGGCGCTAGCGGGGCGAAACTACGAGCAGTACTTC
many	TRBV7-2	.	TRBJ2-3	CASSLQPGLVTDTQYF	TGTGCCAGCAGCCTGCAACCGGGACTGGTCACAGATACGCAGTATTTT
.	TRBV6-2/TRBV6-3	.	TRBJ2-5	CASTPLGGRETQYF	TGTGCCAGCACCCCGTTGGGGGGGCGAGAGACCCAGTACTTC
many	TRBV4-1	.	TRBJ1-2	CASSQLGLTPANYGYTF	TGCGCCAGCAGCCAACTGGGACTTACCCCGGCTAACTATGGCTACACCTTC
.	TRBV2	.	TRBJ1-5	CASSDWRNNQPQHF	TGTGCCAGCAGTGACTGGCGGAACAATCAGCCCCAGCATTTT
few	TRBV4-1	.	TRBJ2-2	CASSQDTAGTGELFF	TGCGCCAGCAGCCAAGATACAGCGGGCACCGGGGAGCTGTTTTTT
many	TRBV20-1	.	TRBJ2-3	CSARPLGRTDTQYF	TGCAGTGCTAGACCCCTCGGAAGGACAGATACGCAGTATTTT
few	TRBV24-1	TRBD1	TRBJ1-2	CATALDRVTF	TGTGCCACCGCCCTCGACAGGGTAACCTTC
many	TRBV20-1	.	TRBJ1-6	CSARGYNSPLHF	TGCAGTGCCAGGGGCTATAATTCACCCCTCCACTTT
.	TRBV14	.	TRBJ2-1	CASSQRLSYNEQFF	TGTGCCAGCAGCCAAAGGCTCTCCTACAATGAGCAGTTCTTC
many	TRBV7-6	.	TRBJ1-5	CASSPTRDQPQHF	TGTGCCAGCAGCCCGACGCGGGATCAGCCCCAGCATTTT
few	TRBV12-3/TRBV12-4	TRBD1	TRBJ2-2	CASSPGTGRYTGELFF	TGTGCCAGCAGTCCCGGGACAGGGAGATACACCGGGGAGCTGTTTTTT
.	TRBV6-1	TRBD1	TRBJ1-5	CASSYNRDRALRGQPQHF	TGTGCCAGCAGCTATAACCGGGACAGGGCCTTGCGAGGTCAGCCCCAGCATTTT
.	TRBV7-8	.	TRBJ2-7	CASSPARVHEQYF	TGTGCCAGCAGCCCCGCTCGGGTCCACGAGCAGTACTTC
few	TRBV28	.	TRBJ2-6	CASSIASDGANVLTF	TGTGCCAGCAGCATAGCGAGTGATGGGGCCAACGTCCTGACTTTC
many	TRBV10-3	.	TRBJ2-7	CAISESGIDYEQYF	TGTGCCATCAGTGAGTCAGGGATCGACTACGAGCAGTACTTC
.	TRBV6-6	.	TRBJ1-3	CASSSGTNRAGNTIYF	TGTGCCAGCAGTTCAGGGACAAATCGGGCTGGAAACACCATATATTTT
few	TRBV29-1	TRBD1	TRBJ1-4	CSGQGGDEKLFF	TGCAGCGGGCAGGGGGGGGATGAAAAACTGTTTTTT
.	TRBV10-3	TRBD1	TRBJ1-5	CAIRGQYSNQPQHF	TGTGCCATCAGGGGACAGTATAGCAATCAGCCCCAGCATTTT
many	TRBV6-5	.	TRBJ2-6	CASSSRVSGANVLTF	TGTGCCAGCAGTTCCAGGGTCTCTGGGGCCAACGTCCTGACTTTC